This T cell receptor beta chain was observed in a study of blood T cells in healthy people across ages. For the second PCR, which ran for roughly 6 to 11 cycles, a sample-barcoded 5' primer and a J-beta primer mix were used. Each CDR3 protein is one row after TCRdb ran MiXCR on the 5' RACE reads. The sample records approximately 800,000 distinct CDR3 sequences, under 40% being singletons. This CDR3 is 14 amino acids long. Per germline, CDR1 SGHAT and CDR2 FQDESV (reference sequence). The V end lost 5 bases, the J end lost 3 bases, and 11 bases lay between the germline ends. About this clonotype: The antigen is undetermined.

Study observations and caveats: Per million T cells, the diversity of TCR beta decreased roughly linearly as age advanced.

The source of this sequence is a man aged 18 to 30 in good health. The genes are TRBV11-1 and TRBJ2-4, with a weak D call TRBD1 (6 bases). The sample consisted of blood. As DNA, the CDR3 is TGTGCCAGCAGCCGAACAGGGAGCAAAAACATTCAGTACTTC. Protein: CASSRTGSKNIQYF.